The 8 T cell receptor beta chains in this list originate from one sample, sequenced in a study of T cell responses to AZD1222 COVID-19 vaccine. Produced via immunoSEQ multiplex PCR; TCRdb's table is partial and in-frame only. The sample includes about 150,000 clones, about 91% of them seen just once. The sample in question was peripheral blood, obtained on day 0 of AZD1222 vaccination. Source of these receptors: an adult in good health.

DNA of the CDR3: TGCGCCAGCAGCTTGTCCGGAGCAGGCGGCACAGATACGCAGTATTTT. Translation: CASSLSGAGGTDTQYF. V is TRBV5-1 and J is TRBJ2-3; no reliable D call. The CDR3 is 16 amino acids. Germline V lookup: CDR1 SGHRS, CDR2 YFSETQ. Deletions cut 1 base from V and 1 base from J, with 13 bases between.

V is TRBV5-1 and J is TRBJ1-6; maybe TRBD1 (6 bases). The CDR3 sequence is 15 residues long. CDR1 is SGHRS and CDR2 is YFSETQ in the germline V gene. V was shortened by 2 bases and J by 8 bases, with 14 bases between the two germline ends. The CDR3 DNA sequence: TGCGCCAGCAGCTTCTCCAGGGGTTCGGATTCACCCCTCCACTTT. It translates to CASSFSRGSDSPLHF. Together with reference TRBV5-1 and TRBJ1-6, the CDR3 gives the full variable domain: KAGVTQTPRYLIKTRGQQVTLSCSPISGHRSVSWYQQTPGQGLQFLFEYFSETQRNKGNFPGRFSGRQFSNSRSEMNVSTLELGDSALYLCASSFSRGSDSPLHFGNGTRLTVT.

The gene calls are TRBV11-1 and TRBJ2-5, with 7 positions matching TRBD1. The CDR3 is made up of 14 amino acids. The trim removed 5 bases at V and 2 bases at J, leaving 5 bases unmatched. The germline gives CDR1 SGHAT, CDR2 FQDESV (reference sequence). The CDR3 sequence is CASSPTGIQETQYF. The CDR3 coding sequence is TGTGCCAGCAGCCCGACAGGGATTCAAGAGACCCAGTACTTC.

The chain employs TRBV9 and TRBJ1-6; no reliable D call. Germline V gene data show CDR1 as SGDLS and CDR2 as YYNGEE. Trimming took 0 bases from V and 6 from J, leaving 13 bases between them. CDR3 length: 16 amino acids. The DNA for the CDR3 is TGTGCCAGCAGCGTAGGTGGAGGGCGGGGTAATTCACCCCTCCACTTT. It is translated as CASSVGGGRGNSPLHF.

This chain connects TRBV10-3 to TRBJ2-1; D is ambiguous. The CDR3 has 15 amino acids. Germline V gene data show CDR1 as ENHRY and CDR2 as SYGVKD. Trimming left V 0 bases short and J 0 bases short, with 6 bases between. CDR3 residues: CAISESDLSYNEQFF. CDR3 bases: TGTGCCATCAGTGAGTCCGACCTCTCCTACAATGAGCAGTTCTTC.

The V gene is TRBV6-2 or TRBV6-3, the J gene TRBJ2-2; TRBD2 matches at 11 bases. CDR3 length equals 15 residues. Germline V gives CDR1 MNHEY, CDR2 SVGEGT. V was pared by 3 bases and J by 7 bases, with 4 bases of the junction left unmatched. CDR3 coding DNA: TGTGCCAGCAGTTATAGCGGGGGGGCCGTCGGGGAGCTGTTTTTT. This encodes CASSYSGGAVGELFF.

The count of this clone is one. In DNA form, the CDR3 reads TGTGCCATCAGCCCCAAACCCGATAAGGTGGAGCCCCAGCATTTT. The encoded protein is CAISPKPDKVEPQHF. This chain joins TRBV10-3 and TRBJ1-5; D remains ambiguous. The germline V and J ends were trimmed by 6 bases and 8 bases, with 20 bases remaining between them. The germline V gene encodes CDR1 ENHRY and CDR2 SYGVKD. The CDR3 has 15 residues.

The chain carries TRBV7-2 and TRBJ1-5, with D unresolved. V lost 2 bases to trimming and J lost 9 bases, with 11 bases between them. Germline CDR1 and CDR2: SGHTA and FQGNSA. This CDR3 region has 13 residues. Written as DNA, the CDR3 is TGTGCCAGCAGCTTACGTCGGGAAGCGCCCCAGCATTTT. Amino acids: CASSLRREAPQHF.